The following is a T cell receptor beta chain sequence with its context. Antigen: not known. Profiling relied on immunoSEQ multiplex PCR, and the TCRdb table lists in-frame clones only, not all of them. Of about 160,000 clones listed, more than 80% are singletons. This entry belongs to a study of T cell responses to AZD1222 COVID-19 vaccine. General study results and limits: The number of AZD1222 recipients seropositive at baseline was only 5 to 7. Across spike, vaccine-associated CD4 TCRs were found, dominant at 160-218 and 743-854.

The V and J ends lost 7 bases and 5 bases, in that order; junction bases with no gene match: 6. The germline V gene has CDR1 MNHEY and CDR2 SVGAGI. The CDR3 runs to 13 residues. The TCR originated in an adult in good health. The chain uses TRBV6-5 and TRBJ1-2, with 8 bases fitting TRBD1. Sequenced material: peripheral blood, taken on day 0 of AZD1222 vaccination. The CDR3 loop is CASIRDRGYGYTF. The CDR3 nucleotides read TGTGCCAGCATAAGAGACAGGGGATATGGCTACACCTTC.